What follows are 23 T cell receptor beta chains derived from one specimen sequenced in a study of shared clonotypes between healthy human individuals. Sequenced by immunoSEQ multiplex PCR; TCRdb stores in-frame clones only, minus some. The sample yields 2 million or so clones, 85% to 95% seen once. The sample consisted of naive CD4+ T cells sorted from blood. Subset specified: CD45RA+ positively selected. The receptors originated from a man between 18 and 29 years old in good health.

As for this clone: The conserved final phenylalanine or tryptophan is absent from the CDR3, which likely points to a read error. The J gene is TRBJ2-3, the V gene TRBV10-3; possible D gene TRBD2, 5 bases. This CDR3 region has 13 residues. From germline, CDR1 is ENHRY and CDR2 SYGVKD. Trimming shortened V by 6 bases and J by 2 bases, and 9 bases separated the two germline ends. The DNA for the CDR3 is TGTGCCATCAGGGACGGGAACACAGATACGCAGTATCTT. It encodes CAIRDGNTDTQYL.

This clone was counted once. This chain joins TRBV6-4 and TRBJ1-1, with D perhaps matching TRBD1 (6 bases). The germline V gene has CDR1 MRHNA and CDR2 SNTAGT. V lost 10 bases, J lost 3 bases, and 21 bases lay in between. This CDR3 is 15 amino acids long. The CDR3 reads CATFNRQDRYTEAFF. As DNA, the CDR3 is TGTGCCACCTTCAACCGACAGGACCGATACACTGAAGCTTTCTTT.

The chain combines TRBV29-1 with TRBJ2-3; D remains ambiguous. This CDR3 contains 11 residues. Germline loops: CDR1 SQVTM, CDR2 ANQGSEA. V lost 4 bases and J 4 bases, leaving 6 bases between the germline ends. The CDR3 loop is CSVAEADTQYF. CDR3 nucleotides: TGCAGCGTTGCTGAGGCAGATACGCAGTATTTT.

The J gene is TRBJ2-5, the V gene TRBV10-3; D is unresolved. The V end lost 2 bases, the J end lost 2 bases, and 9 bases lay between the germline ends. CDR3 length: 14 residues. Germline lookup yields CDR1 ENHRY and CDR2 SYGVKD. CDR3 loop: CAISENPIQETQYF. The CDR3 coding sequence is TGTGCCATCAGTGAGAATCCCATACAAGAGACCCAGTACTTC.

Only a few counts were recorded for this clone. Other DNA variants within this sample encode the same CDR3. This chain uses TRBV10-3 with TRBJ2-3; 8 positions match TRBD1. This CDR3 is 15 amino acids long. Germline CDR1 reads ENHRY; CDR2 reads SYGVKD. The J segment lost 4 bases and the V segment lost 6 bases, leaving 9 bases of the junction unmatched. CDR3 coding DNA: TGTGCCATCAGCGAAGGACAGGGACTTCCAGATACGCAGTATTTT. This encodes CAISEGQGLPDTQYF.

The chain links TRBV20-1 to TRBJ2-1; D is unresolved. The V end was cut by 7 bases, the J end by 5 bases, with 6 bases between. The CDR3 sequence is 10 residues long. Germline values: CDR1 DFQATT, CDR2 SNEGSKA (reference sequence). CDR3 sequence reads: CSGGNNEQFF. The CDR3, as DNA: TGCAGTGGTGGTAACAATGAGCAGTTCTTC.

CDR3 loop: CASSYSGGVGTEAFF. The CDR3 DNA reads TGTGCCAGCAGTTACTCGGGCGGGGTTGGCACTGAAGCTTTCTTT. V usage is TRBV6-5 and J usage is TRBJ1-1; D not certain. V lost 0 bases, J lost 4 bases, and 12 bases lay in between. This CDR3 region has 15 residues. Per germline, CDR1 MNHEY and CDR2 SVGAGI.

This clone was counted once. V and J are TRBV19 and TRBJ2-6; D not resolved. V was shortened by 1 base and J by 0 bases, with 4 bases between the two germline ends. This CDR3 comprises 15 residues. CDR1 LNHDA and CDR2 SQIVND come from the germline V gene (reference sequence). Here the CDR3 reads CASSIGSSGANVLTF. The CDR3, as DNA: TGTGCCAGTAGTATAGGATCCTCTGGGGCCAACGTCCTGACTTTC.

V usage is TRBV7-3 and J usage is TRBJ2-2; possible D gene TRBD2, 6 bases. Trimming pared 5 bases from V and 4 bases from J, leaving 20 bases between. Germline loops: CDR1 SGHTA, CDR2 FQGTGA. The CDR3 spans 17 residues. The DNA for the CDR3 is TGTGCCAGCAGCAATAGGGGTGGAGGGCTTGGCACCGGGGAGCTGTTTTTT. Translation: CASSNRGGGLGTGELFF.

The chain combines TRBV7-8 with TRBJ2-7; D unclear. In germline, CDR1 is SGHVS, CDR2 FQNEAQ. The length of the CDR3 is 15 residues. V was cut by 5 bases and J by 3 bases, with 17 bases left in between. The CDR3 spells CASSPARVLGYEQYF. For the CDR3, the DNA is TGTGCCAGCAGCCCCGCTAGGGTTCTGGGCTACGAGCAGTACTTC.

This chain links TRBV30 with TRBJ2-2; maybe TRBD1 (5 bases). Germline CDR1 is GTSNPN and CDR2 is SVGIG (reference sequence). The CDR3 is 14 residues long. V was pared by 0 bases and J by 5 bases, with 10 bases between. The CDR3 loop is CAWSVFQGTGELFF. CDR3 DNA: TGTGCCTGGAGTGTATTCCAGGGTACCGGGGAGCTGTTTTTT.

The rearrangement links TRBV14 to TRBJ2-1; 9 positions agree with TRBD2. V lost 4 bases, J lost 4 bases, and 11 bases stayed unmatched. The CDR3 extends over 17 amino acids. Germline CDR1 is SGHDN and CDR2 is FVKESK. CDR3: CASSPSLGLAGYNEQFF. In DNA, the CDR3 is TGTGCCAGCAGCCCCTCCTTGGGGCTAGCGGGGTACAATGAGCAGTTCTTC.

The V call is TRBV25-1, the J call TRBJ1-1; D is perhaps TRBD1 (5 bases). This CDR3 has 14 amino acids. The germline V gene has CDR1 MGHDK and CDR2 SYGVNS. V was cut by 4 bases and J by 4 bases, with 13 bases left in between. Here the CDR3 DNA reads TGTGCCAGCAGTGTCCCGGGGCGCGGCACTGAAGCTTTCTTT. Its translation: CASSVPGRGTEAFF.

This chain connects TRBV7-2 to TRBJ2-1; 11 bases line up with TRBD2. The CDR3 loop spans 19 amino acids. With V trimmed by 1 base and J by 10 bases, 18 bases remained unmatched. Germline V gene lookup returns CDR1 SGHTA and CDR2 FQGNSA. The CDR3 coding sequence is TGTGCCAGCAGCTTAGTGTTGGTAGCGGGGGGGCCGCGTGGAGACGAGCAGTTCTTC. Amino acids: CASSLVLVAGGPRGDEQFF. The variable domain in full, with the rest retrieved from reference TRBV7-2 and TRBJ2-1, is GAGVSQSPSNKVTEKGKDVELRCDPISGHTALYWYRQSLGQGLEFLIYFQGNSAPDKSGLPSDRFSAERTGGSVSTLTIQRTQQEDSAVYLCASSLVLVAGGPRGDEQFFGPGTRLTVL.

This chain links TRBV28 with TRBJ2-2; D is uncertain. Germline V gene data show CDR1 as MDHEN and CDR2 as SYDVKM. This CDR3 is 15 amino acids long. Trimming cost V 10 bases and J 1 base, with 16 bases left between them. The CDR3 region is CATQFNTVNTGELFF. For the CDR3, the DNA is TGTGCCACCCAATTCAACACAGTGAACACCGGGGAGCTGTTTTTT.

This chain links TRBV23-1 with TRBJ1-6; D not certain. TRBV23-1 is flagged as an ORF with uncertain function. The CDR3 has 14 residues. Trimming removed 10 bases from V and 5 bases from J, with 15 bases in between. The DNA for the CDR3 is TGCGCCATCCCGGTTAGGATGGATAATTCACCCCTCCACTTT. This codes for CAIPVRMDNSPLHF.

CDR3 residues: CASSLQGQGNNQPQHF. CDR3 sequence (DNA): TGTGCCAGCAGTTTACAGGGACAGGGAAACAATCAGCCCCAGCATTTT. The chain employs TRBV28 and TRBJ1-5, with TRBD1 identical over 9 bases. The CDR3 has 16 residues. V dropped 2 bases and J dropped 3; count of bases not matched to a gene: 5. CDR1 MDHEN and CDR2 SYDVKM come from the germline V gene. The full variable domain, with the rest looked up from reference TRBV28 and TRBJ1-5, is DVKVTQSSRYLVKRTGEKVFLECVQDMDHENMFWYRQDPGLGLRLIYFSYDVKMKEKGDIPEGYSVSREKKERFSLILESASTNQTSMYLCASSLQGQGNNQPQHFGDGTRLSIL.

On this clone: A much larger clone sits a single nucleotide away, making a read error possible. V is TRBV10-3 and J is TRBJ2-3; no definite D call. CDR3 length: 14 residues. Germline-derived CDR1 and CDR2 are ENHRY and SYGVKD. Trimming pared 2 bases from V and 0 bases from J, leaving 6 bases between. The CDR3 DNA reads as TGTGCCATCAGTGAGACGGGTAGCACAGATACGCAGTATTTT. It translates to CAISETGSTDTQYF.

The CDR3 coding sequence is TGTGCCAGCAGCGTCTTACCGGGACAGGGGCCCTACGAGCAGTACTTC. The encoded protein is CASSVLPGQGPYEQYF. The chain carries TRBV9 and TRBJ2-7, with TRBD1 matching 10 bases. J lost 2 bases, V lost 2 bases, and 7 bases had no gene match. CDR3 size: 16 residues. Germline assignment: CDR1 SGDLS and CDR2 YYNGEE.

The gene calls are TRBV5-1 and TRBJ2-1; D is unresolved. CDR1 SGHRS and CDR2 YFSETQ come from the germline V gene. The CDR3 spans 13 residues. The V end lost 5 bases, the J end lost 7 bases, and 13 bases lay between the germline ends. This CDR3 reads CASRDGLWNEQFF. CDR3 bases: TGCGCCAGCAGGGACGGCTTGTGGAATGAGCAGTTCTTC. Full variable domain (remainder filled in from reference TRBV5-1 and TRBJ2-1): KAGVTQTPRYLIKTRGQQVTLSCSPISGHRSVSWYQQTPGQGLQFLFEYFSETQRNKGNFPGRFSGRQFSNSRSEMNVSTLELGDSALYLCASRDGLWNEQFFGPGTRLTVL.

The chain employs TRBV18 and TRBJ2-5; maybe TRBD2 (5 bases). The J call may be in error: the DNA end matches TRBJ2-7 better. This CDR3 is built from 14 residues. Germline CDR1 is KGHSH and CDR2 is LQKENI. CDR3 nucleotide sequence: TGTGCCAGCTCACCAGGGCTAGCCTCCTACGAGCAGTACTTC. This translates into CASSPGLASYEQYF.

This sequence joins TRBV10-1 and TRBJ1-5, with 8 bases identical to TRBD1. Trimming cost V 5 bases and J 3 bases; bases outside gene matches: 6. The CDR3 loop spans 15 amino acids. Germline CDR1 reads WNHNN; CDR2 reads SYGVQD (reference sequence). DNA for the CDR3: TGCGCCAGCAGTCCCGGGACAGGTTACAATCAGCCCCAGCATTTT. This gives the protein CASSPGTGYNQPQHF.

The DNA of the CDR3 is TGTGCCATCAACAGGGGAATGGGCGGGGAGCTGTTTTTT. Its protein product is CAINRGMGGELFF. V and J are TRBV10-3 and TRBJ2-2; 7 nucleotides align to TRBD1. J was trimmed by 7 bases and V by 7 bases; bases with no gene match: 6. The CDR3 spans 13 residues. CDR1 and CDR2 (germline): ENHRY, SYGVKD.